The next 15 T cell receptor beta chains were all read from a single sample in a study of CD8+ T cells in alopecia areata. RNA extraction and reverse transcription yielded cDNA as sequencing template. Assay: immunoSEQ multiplex PCR; the TCRdb copy retains only in-frame clones and omits some. The sample has tens of thousands of clones, 35% to 55% seen once. Treatment meaning: oral pan-JAK inhibitor, 5-10 mg twice daily. The sequencing used CD8+ T cells sorted from blood, collected between weeks 36 and 40, from a patient treated with tofacitinib. These receptor sequences come from a human donor with alopecia areata.

This clone was seen a single time. CDR3 residues: CASSPGTGAYEQYF. Written as DNA, the CDR3 is TGCGCCAGCAGCCCCGGGACAGGGGCCTACGAGCAGTACTTC. The chain links TRBV5-1 to TRBJ2-7; TRBD1 matches 10 bases. The CDR3 loop spans 14 amino acids. CDR1 is SGHRS, CDR2 YFSETQ, per germline. V lost 4 bases and J lost 2; bases outside the gene matches: 3.

The J gene is TRBJ2-7, the V gene TRBV30; D not resolved. CDR3 length equals 12 residues. CDR1 and CDR2 from the germline V gene are GTSNPN and SVGIG (reference sequence). Between the trimmed V and J ends, which lost 2 bases and 1 base, there was a span of 6 bases. Here the CDR3 DNA reads TGTGCCTGGAGTACTGGGTCCTACGAGCAGTACTTC. Protein product: CAWSTGSYEQYF.

The chain couples TRBV14 to TRBJ1-4; TRBD1 might be the D (6 bases). CDR1 is SGHDN and CDR2 is FVKESK in the germline V gene. Trimming took off 4 bases at V and 7 bases at J, with 13 bases between the two ends. The CDR3 is 14 amino acids. The CDR3 loop reads CASSLVRGGEKLFF. The DNA for the CDR3 is TGTGCCAGCAGCCTAGTCAGGGGAGGTGAAAAACTGTTTTTT.

This clone was counted between two and nine times. The chain is built from TRBV25-1 and TRBJ2-7; D might be TRBD1 (5 bases). This CDR3 comprises 12 residues. V lost 3 bases and J lost 4, with 7 bases in between. The V gene's germline CDR1 is MGHDK and CDR2 SYGVNS. The CDR3 loop is CASSENRYEQYF. The CDR3 nucleotides are TGTGCCAGCAGTGAGAACAGGTACGAGCAGTACTTC.

The chain links TRBV6-1 to TRBJ2-1; tentative D call: TRBD1 (5 bases). CDR1 is MNHNS, CDR2 SASEGT, per germline. The CDR3 has 14 amino acids. The germline V and J ends were trimmed by 6 bases and 7 bases, with 16 bases remaining between them. The DNA for the CDR3 is TGTGCCAGCAGGTTGGTTCCCCAGGGAAATGAGCAGTTCTTC. It translates to CASRLVPQGNEQFF.

The chain combines TRBV15 with TRBJ2-7; 7 positions match TRBD2. V trimming: 4 bases; J trimming: 2 bases; junction bases outside the gene matches: 8. The germline V gene has CDR1 LNHNV and CDR2 YYDKDF (reference sequence). The CDR3 sequence is 15 residues long. The CDR3 DNA reads TGTGCCACCAGCACTCGGGACTACGGTACCTACGAGCAGTACTTC. It translates to CATSTRDYGTYEQYF.

The J gene is TRBJ1-2, the V gene TRBV29-1; the D is unclear. The CDR3 loop spans 8 amino acids. V was trimmed by 6 bases and J by 7 bases, leaving 3 bases between them. Germline V gives CDR1 SQVTM, CDR2 ANQGSEA. Written as DNA, the CDR3 is TGCAGCGTCTTTGGCTACACCTTC. Its translation is CSVFGYTF.

The chain carries TRBV28 and TRBJ1-5, with D unclear. V shed 2 bases and J shed 6 bases, with 14 bases lying between them. The CDR3 has 15 residues. Looked up from germline, CDR1 is MDHEN and CDR2 is SYDVKM. CDR3 sequence reads: CASSLTNSRRQPQHF. The CDR3 DNA follows: TGTGCCAGCAGTTTAACGAACTCACGGCGTCAGCCCCAGCATTTT.

This clone showed up just a few times. V gene TRBV29-1 combines with J gene TRBJ2-7; 7 nucleotides agree with TRBD2. The J segment lost 1 base and the V segment lost 7 bases, leaving 7 bases of the junction unmatched. CDR1 and CDR2 from the germline V gene are SQVTM and ANQGSEA. This CDR3 has 13 residues. The CDR3 DNA sequence: TGCAGCGCTCTAGCGGAATTTTCCTACGAGCAGTACTTC. This gives the protein CSALAEFSYEQYF.

V gene TRBV29-1 combines with J gene TRBJ2-1; D remains ambiguous. This CDR3 has 9 amino acids. Trimming took 7 bases from V and 13 from J, leaving 11 bases between them. Germline lookup yields CDR1 SQVTM and CDR2 ANQGSEA. CDR3 nucleotides: TGCAGCGCTGGCGGCCCCCAGTTCTTC. Translated, it gives CSAGGPQFF.

The chain couples TRBV9 to TRBJ2-1; 11 nucleotides match TRBD2. The CDR3 has 14 amino acids. Germline assignment: CDR1 SGDLS and CDR2 YYNGEE. J was trimmed by 12 bases and V by 0 bases; bases with no gene match: 5. This CDR3 is CASSVELAGGGQFF. The CDR3 bases are TGTGCCAGCAGCGTAGAGCTAGCGGGAGGAGGGCAGTTCTTC.

V is TRBV7-9 and J is TRBJ2-7; D call uncertain. V was clipped by 11 bases and J by 1 base, with 12 bases between them. The CDR3 totals 12 residues. From germline, CDR1 is SEHNR and CDR2 FQNEAQ (reference sequence). Here the CDR3 reads CASQMSSYEQYF. The CDR3 nucleotides are TGTGCCTCGCAGATGTCATCCTACGAGCAGTACTTC.

The chain couples TRBV29-1 to TRBJ1-2; the match to TRBD1 covers 7 bases. Trimming removed 4 bases from V and 2 bases from J; junction bases left unmatched: 4. The CDR3 has 13 residues. The germline CDR1 and CDR2 sequences are SQVTM and ANQGSEA. CDR3 nucleotides: TGCAGCGTTGTAGAGACAGGGAACTATGGCTACACCTTC. This translates into CSVVETGNYGYTF.

The chain is built from TRBV5-1 and TRBJ2-7; weak D call: TRBD1 (6 bases). Trimming removed 1 base at V and 5 bases at J, with 13 bases between. The CDR3 spans 14 residues. The germline V gene has CDR1 SGHRS and CDR2 YFSETQ. The CDR3 spells CASSLSPGVHEQYF. The CDR3 nucleotides are TGCGCCAGCAGCTTGTCGCCAGGGGTCCACGAGCAGTACTTC.

V is TRBV10-2 and J is TRBJ1-5; D possibly corresponds to TRBD1 (6 bases). CDR1 WSHSY and CDR2 SAAADI come from the germline V gene. V gave up 3 bases and J gave up 8 bases, with 8 bases separating them. CDR3 length: 12 amino acids. The CDR3 spells CASSEQGKPQHF. The CDR3 nucleotides are TGCGCCAGCAGTGAACAGGGCAAGCCCCAGCATTTT.